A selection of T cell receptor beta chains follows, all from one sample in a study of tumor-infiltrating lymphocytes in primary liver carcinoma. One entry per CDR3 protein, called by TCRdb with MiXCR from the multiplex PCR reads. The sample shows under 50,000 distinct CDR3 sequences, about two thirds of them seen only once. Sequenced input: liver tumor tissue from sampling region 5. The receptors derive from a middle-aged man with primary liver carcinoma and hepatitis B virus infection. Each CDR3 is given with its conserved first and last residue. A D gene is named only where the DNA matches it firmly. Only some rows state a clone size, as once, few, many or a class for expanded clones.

cdr3_nt: TGCGCCAGCAGTTACTCACCCGCGGGAGGGGAAAGTGAGCAGTTCTTC; cdr3_aa: CASSYSPAGGESEQFF; j_call: TRBJ2-1; d_call: TRBD2; clone_size: NA; v_call: TRBV6-6; cdr3_length: 16
cdr3_nt: TGTGCCAGCAGAGTAGGGGGCCTGAGCACCGGGGGGCTGTTTTTT; cdr3_aa: CASRVGGLSTGGLFF; j_call: TRBJ2-2; d_call: NA; clone_size: NA; v_call: TRBV11-1; cdr3_length: 15
cdr3_nt: TGTGCCACGCAAGCGGGCCTCTCCTACAATGAGCAGTTCTTC; cdr3_aa: CATQAGLSYNEQFF; j_call: TRBJ2-1; d_call: NA; clone_size: NA; v_call: TRBV12-3/TRBV12-4; cdr3_length: 14
cdr3_nt: TGTGCCAGCAGTTACTCGATACAGGGGGGGTCCTACGAGCAGTACTTC; cdr3_aa: CASSYSIQGGSYEQYF; j_call: TRBJ2-7; d_call: NA; clone_size: many; v_call: TRBV6-5; cdr3_length: 16
cdr3_nt: TGTGCCAGCAGTTCAGGGGGCCCTGGTAATGCGCAGTTCTTC; cdr3_aa: CASSSGGPGNAQFF; j_call: TRBJ2-1; d_call: TRBD1; clone_size: NA; v_call: TRBV11-2; cdr3_length: 14
cdr3_nt: TGTGCCAGCAGCTTAACGGGATCGGGAGAATACGAGCAGTACTTC; cdr3_aa: CASSLTGSGEYEQYF; j_call: TRBJ2-7; d_call: NA; clone_size: NA; v_call: TRBV11-1; cdr3_length: 15
cdr3_nt: TGTGCCAGCAGTGAAGGGAGGGTCCCGACGTGGTTGGGCAATCAACCCCAGCATTTT; cdr3_aa: CASSEGRVPTWLGNQPQHF; j_call: TRBJ1-5; d_call: NA; clone_size: NA; v_call: TRBV6-1; cdr3_length: 19
cdr3_nt: TGTGCCAGCAGCCCAGCCGGCAGGGACTATGGCCACATCTTC; cdr3_aa: CASSPAGRDYGHIF; j_call: TRBJ1-2; d_call: NA; clone_size: NA; v_call: TRBV11-2; cdr3_length: 14
cdr3_nt: TGCAGTGTGAAGGGAGGCGGCCCAGATACGCAGCATTTT; cdr3_aa: CSVKGGGPDTQHF; j_call: TRBJ1-5; d_call: NA; clone_size: NA; v_call: TRBV29-1; cdr3_length: 13
cdr3_nt: TGTGCGGGCTCACCGCGGGCAGCGGAAAATTCACCCCTCCACTTT; cdr3_aa: CAGSPRAAENSPLHF; j_call: TRBJ1-6; d_call: NA; clone_size: NA; v_call: TRBV18; cdr3_length: 15
cdr3_nt: TGTGCCAGCAGCTCGACTGGGATAACATTGTCCCAGTACTTC; cdr3_aa: CASSSTGITLSQYF; j_call: TRBJ2-5; d_call: NA; clone_size: once; v_call: TRBV11-2; cdr3_length: 14
cdr3_nt: TGTGCCAGCGGCTTAGAGGGGAACCAAGGTTACACCTTC; cdr3_aa: CASGLEGNQGYTF; j_call: TRBJ1-2; d_call: NA; clone_size: NA; v_call: TRBV11-2; cdr3_length: 13
cdr3_nt: TGTGCCAGCAGTCTTGGCGGGAGCGCGGACAATAAGCAATTCTTC; cdr3_aa: CASSLGGSADNKQFF; j_call: TRBJ2-1; d_call: TRBD2; clone_size: NA; v_call: TRBV7-9; cdr3_length: 15
cdr3_nt: TGCAGCGGATTGCCGAGACAGTGGGTGGATGAGCAGTTTTTC; cdr3_aa: CSGLPRQWVDEQFF; j_call: TRBJ2-1; d_call: NA; clone_size: NA; v_call: TRBV29-1; cdr3_length: 14
cdr3_nt: TGTGCCAGGAGAGAGGGGACTAGCGGGGAATCCTTCCAAAACATTCAGTACTTC; cdr3_aa: CARREGTSGESFQNIQYF; j_call: TRBJ2-4; d_call: TRBD2; clone_size: NA; v_call: TRBV12-3/TRBV12-4; cdr3_length: 18
cdr3_nt: TGTGCCAGCAGCGTAGGGGACAAGGGGACGGAGCAGTTCTTC; cdr3_aa: CASSVGDKGTEQFF; j_call: TRBJ2-1; d_call: NA; clone_size: NA; v_call: TRBV9; cdr3_length: 14
cdr3_nt: TGTGCCACCAGTGACCCGTCCGGACTAGATGCCGGGGAGCTGTTTTTT; cdr3_aa: CATSDPSGLDAGELFF; j_call: TRBJ2-2; d_call: TRBD2; clone_size: few; v_call: TRBV24-1; cdr3_length: 16
cdr3_nt: TGTGACAGCTCAGGGTCGTACTGGGACGGGGAGCTGTTTTTC; cdr3_aa: CDSSGSYWDGELFF; j_call: TRBJ2-2; d_call: NA; clone_size: once; v_call: TRBV6-5; cdr3_length: 14
cdr3_nt: TGTATCAGCAAGCTGGACCTCCCACAAGAGACCCAGTACTTC; cdr3_aa: CISKLDLPQETQYF; j_call: TRBJ2-5; d_call: NA; clone_size: NA; v_call: TRBV5-4; cdr3_length: 14
cdr3_nt: TGTGCCAGCAGCCTGGGACTAGCGGGAGGGGGGTACGAGCAGTACTTC; cdr3_aa: CASSLGLAGGGYEQYF; j_call: TRBJ2-7; d_call: TRBD2; clone_size: few; v_call: TRBV11-1; cdr3_length: 16
cdr3_nt: TGTGCCAGCAGTCGCGAACAGGGGCCTAGCCATAGCTACACCTTC; cdr3_aa: CASSREQGPSHSYTF; j_call: TRBJ1-2; d_call: TRBD1; clone_size: NA; v_call: TRBV6-5; cdr3_length: 15
cdr3_nt: TGCGCCAGCAGCTTTTTGGTCGACGGGAACACCGGGGAGCTGTTTTTT; cdr3_aa: CASSFLVDGNTGELFF; j_call: TRBJ2-2; d_call: NA; clone_size: few; v_call: TRBV5-1; cdr3_length: 16
cdr3_nt: TGTGCCACAGGGCAAGACCAGCCATCCTACAGAGAGCAGTTCTTC; cdr3_aa: CATGQDQPSYREQFF; j_call: TRBJ2-1; d_call: NA; clone_size: NA; v_call: TRBV11-2; cdr3_length: 15
cdr3_nt: TGCGCCAGCAAACAAGAAGTCACTCAGAACACTGAAGCTTTCTTT; cdr3_aa: CASKQEVTQNTEAFF; j_call: TRBJ1-1; d_call: NA; clone_size: NA; v_call: TRBV4-1; cdr3_length: 15
cdr3_nt: TGTGCTAGTGGTTTTGGGAAAGGGGATGGCTACACCTTC; cdr3_aa: CASGFGKGDGYTF; j_call: TRBJ1-2; d_call: NA; clone_size: many; v_call: TRBV12-5; cdr3_length: 13
cdr3_nt: TGTGCCTGCTGTCAGAGCGGGGCCAGCTCTTACGAGCAGTACTTC; cdr3_aa: CACCQSGASSYEQYF; j_call: TRBJ2-7; d_call: TRBD2; clone_size: NA; v_call: TRBV11-2; cdr3_length: 15
cdr3_nt: TGTTCCAGCAGCCCTTCCTCGGGACTAGCGGTAGAGACCCAGTACTTC; cdr3_aa: CSSSPSSGLAVETQYF; j_call: TRBJ2-5; d_call: TRBD2; clone_size: NA; v_call: TRBV9; cdr3_length: 16
cdr3_nt: TGCAGCGTGGGACAAGACACTAACTATGGCTACACCTTC; cdr3_aa: CSVGQDTNYGYTF; j_call: TRBJ1-2; d_call: NA; clone_size: NA; v_call: TRBV29-1; cdr3_length: 13
cdr3_nt: TGCGACGTTGAAGACGCCGCGGGAGCCCCCGTGGAGCTGTTTTTT; cdr3_aa: CDVEDAAGAPVELFF; j_call: TRBJ2-2; d_call: TRBD2; clone_size: NA; v_call: TRBV29-1; cdr3_length: 15
cdr3_nt: TGTGCCAGCAAGGGGTCTACGGCGGGAAAACTGTTTTTT; cdr3_aa: CASKGSTAGKLFF; j_call: TRBJ1-4; d_call: NA; clone_size: many; v_call: TRBV13; cdr3_length: 13